The text below deals with one T cell receptor (beta chain). No antigen is known for it. The repertoire was sequenced with immunoSEQ multiplex PCR; TCRdb's copy has only in-frame clones and lacks some. The repertoire holds 9,100 or so clones, with roughly three quarters as singletons. The sample is drawn from a study of stem cell transplantation in POMP-related autoinflammatory disease. Study-level results: In patients with PRAID, every analyzed T-cell subset tended to show lower diversity and higher clonality.

The germline gives CDR1 SGHRS, CDR2 YFSETQ. Trimming took 4 bases from V and 0 from J, leaving 14 bases between them. This CDR3 has 16 residues. This TCR was sampled from a human patient with POMP-related autoinflammation and immune dysregulation (PRAID). A subset of T cells may come from the graft donor. The rearrangement links TRBV5-1 to TRBJ2-1; no definite D call. Sample: CD4+ T cells from PBMCs, taken after stem cell transplantation. CDR3: CASSRTGSSSYNEQFF. In DNA, the CDR3 is TGCGCCAGCAGCAGAACCGGGTCCAGCTCCTACAATGAGCAGTTCTTC.